What follows describes a single TCR beta chain. Its specificity is unknown. PCR employed 60 Vbeta and 13 Jbeta primers. Clones were read by immunoSEQ multiplex PCR, and TCRdb kept only the in-frame ones, dropping some. The sample records tens of thousands of clones, around 86% being singletons. The source of the sample is a study of cytomegalovirus exposure and HLA in healthy donors. About the study: Caucasian-associated ancestry cluster membership applied to less than 85% of over 350 genotyped donors. Findings of the study overall: Prior analysis indicated that the majority of TCR beta V segments exhibited productivity approximately 90% or approximately 30% of the time. Later analysis identified a missense DCLRE1C variant that was linked to TCR beta V- and J-gene trimming. Generally TCR sequences proved uncommon, though certain public TCRs appeared in numerous donors.

Germline CDR1 reads SGDLS; CDR2 reads YYNGEE. The CDR3 loop spans 15 amino acids. V was clipped by 0 bases and J by 5 bases, with 12 bases between them. The sequencing sample was made of PBMCs. The TCR sequence derives from a man aged 25-45 years in good health and CMV-seropositive. This rearrangement joins TRBV9 to TRBJ1-5; no clear D gene. The CDR3 coding sequence is TGTGCCAGCAGCGTAGGGGCAGGTGGTCATCAGCCCCAGCATTTT. This codes for CASSVGAGGHQPQHF.